This TCR beta chain was identified during a study of blood T cell repertoires in COVID-19. Study-wide context: Acute-phase and convalescent COVID-19 samples originated in the United States, Italy and Spain. T cells, B-cell-depleted T cells, or PBMCs provided the cDNA or gDNA that served as material.

Looked up from germline, CDR1 is SGHDT and CDR2 is YYEEEE. This CDR3 is built from 15 residues. Between the trimmed V and J ends, which lost 0 bases and 5 bases, there was a span of 13 bases. This clone appeared once. In the source study's methods: Scientists estimated how many nucleated cells there were by amplifying reference gene primers. Method: immunoSEQ multiplex PCR; TCRdb's copy keeps in-frame clones and lacks some. D and trimming were read from the DNA, whereas the V and J calls and clone size are those reported in that table. The data contain about 120,000 clones, around 87% of them seen just once; the ten biggest clones take up 25% to 35%.

The chain employs TRBV5-6 and TRBJ2-3; possible D gene TRBD2, 6 bases. The TCR comes from a woman aged 70-85 years with acute or convalescent COVID-19. Sequencing input: peripheral blood. The CDR3 DNA reads as TGTGCCAGCAGCTTGGGCGGGGACCCGGGAGATACGCAGTATTTT. As protein: CASSLGGDPGDTQYF.